This T cell receptor (beta chain) was identified in a study of beta chain features in type 1 diabetes. Overall study: Comparable age, gender and cell yields were observed in patients relative to healthy donors.

J gave up 8 bases and V 1 base, and 3 bases lay outside the gene matches. The CDR3 is 15 amino acids. Per the germline V gene, CDR1 is SGHTA and CDR2 is FQGNSA. Sequencing targeted expressed TCRB transcripts, as all isolated RNA had been reverse transcribed. Assay: immunoSEQ multiplex PCR; the TCRdb copy retains only in-frame clones and omits some. The sample carries about 260,000 clones, 68% recorded once. This TCR was recovered from a young man in good health. Sequenced sample: naive CD4+ T cells from blood. V and J are TRBV7-2 and TRBJ2-1; TRBD2 agrees at 12 bases. The CDR3: CASSLVASGRDEQFF. CDR3 DNA: TGTGCCAGCAGCTTAGTGGCTAGCGGGAGGGATGAGCAGTTCTTC.